This T cell receptor (beta chain) is drawn from a study of control samples from healthy donors and cancer patients. The CDR3 extends over 12 amino acids. The V end was cut by 5 bases, the J end by 0 bases, with 4 bases between. Germline V gives CDR1 SGHNT, CDR2 YENEEA. The assay was immunoSEQ multiplex PCR, and TCRdb's table has in-frame clones only and misses some. The sample lists under 300,000 clones, almost 85% occurring once. The specimen was PBMCs. This TCR was sampled from a woman aged 55-69 years with lung cancer. The V gene is TRBV11-3, the J gene TRBJ1-1; no clear D gene. The CDR3: CASSKLNTEAFF. In nucleotides, the CDR3 is TGTGCCAGCAGCAAACTGAACACTGAAGCTTTCTTT.